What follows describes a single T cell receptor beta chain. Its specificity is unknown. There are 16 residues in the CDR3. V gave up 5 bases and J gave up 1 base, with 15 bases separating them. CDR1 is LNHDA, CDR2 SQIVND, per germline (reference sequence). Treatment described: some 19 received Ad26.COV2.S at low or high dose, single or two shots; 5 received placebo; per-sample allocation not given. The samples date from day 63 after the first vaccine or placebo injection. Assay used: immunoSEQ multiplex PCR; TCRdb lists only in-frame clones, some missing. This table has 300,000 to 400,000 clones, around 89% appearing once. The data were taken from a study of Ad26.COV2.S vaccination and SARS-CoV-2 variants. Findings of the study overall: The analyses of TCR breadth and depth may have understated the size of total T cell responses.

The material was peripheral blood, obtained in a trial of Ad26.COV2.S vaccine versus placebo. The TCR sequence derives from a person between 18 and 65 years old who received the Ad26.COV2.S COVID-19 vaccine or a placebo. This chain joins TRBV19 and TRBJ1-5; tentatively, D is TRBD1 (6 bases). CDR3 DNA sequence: TGTGCCAGTAGTCCCTTCCAAGGGGGAAGCAATCAGCCCCAGCATTTT. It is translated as CASSPFQGGSNQPQHF.